The rows below give T cell receptor beta chains drawn from one sample of a study of CD8+CD57+ T cells in acquired aplastic anemia. TCRdb itself ran the reads through MiXCR, one entry per CDR3 protein. The sample includes around 500,000 distinct CDR3 sequences, roughly 34% of them seen just once. Material for sequencing was sorted CD4+, CD8+, or CD8+CD57+ T cells (not recorded which) from PBMCs. The receptors here all came from a human donor with aplastic anemia. Both conserved end residues are part of each CDR3. A D gene is named only where the DNA matches it firmly. Size is stated for part of the rows, as once, few or many counts, or as a class when the clone is expanded.

NA	TRBV4-1	many	TRBJ1-5	CASSQLILGDQPQHF	TGCGCCAGCAGCCAGCTAATCCTCGGGGATCAGCCCCAGCATTTT
TRBD1	TRBV5-1	many	TRBJ1-2	CASRGQGNEGYTF	TGCGCCAGCAGGGGACAGGGTAATGAGGGCTACACCTTC
NA	TRBV4-3	NA	TRBJ1-1	CASSQDRGSREAFF	TGCGCCAGCAGCCAAGATAGAGGGAGCCGTGAAGCTTTCTTT
NA	TRBV29-1	NA	TRBJ2-7	CSVGDPAYEQYF	TGCAGCGTGGGGGACCCTGCCTACGAGCAGTACTTC
NA	TRBV2	NA	TRBJ1-2	CASSAQWSVYGYTF	TGTGCCAGCAGTGCCCAGTGGTCCGTCTATGGCTACACCTTC
NA	TRBV2	many	TRBJ1-3	CASSPLLDRRSGNTIYF	TGTGCCAGCAGTCCGTTACTCGACAGACGCTCTGGAAACACCATATATTTT
TRBD2	TRBV19	NA	TRBJ2-1	CASSIVGGGNEQFF	TGTGCCAGTAGTATCGTCGGCGGGGGGAATGAGCAGTTCTTC
TRBD1	TRBV7-3	many	TRBJ2-1	CASSFGQGTEQFF	TGTGCCAGCAGCTTTGGACAGGGTACTGAGCAGTTCTTC
TRBD1	TRBV2	NA	TRBJ1-6	CASSEGIGTDF	TGTGCCAGCAGTGAAGGTATCGGGACAGACTTC
NA	TRBV19	few	TRBJ2-7	CASSISGISSYEQYF	TGTGCCAGTAGTATTTCAGGGATCAGCTCCTACGAGCAGTACTTC
NA	TRBV11-2	few	TRBJ1-3	CASSLTRQSSGNTIYF	TGTGCCAGCAGCTTAACCCGACAGAGCTCTGGAAACACCATATATTTT
TRBD2	TRBV6-4	NA	TRBJ2-5	CASSDPGLEETQYF	TGTGCCAGCAGTGACCCGGGACTAGAAGAGACCCAGTACTTC
NA	TRBV5-1	NA	TRBJ2-5	CASSAELQETQYF	TGCGCCAGCAGTGCGGAACTCCAAGAGACCCAGTACTTC
NA	TRBV5-1	many	TRBJ1-2	CASSLGLGAEDTF	TGCGCCAGCAGCTTGGGGTTGGGGGCGGAGGACACCTTC
NA	TRBV2	few	TRBJ1-6	CASSVGGGENSPLHF	TGTGCCAGCAGTGTCGGGGGGGGAGAGAATTCACCCCTCCACTTT
TRBD2	TRBV18	NA	TRBJ2-1	CASSPELAPRGNEQFF	TGTGCCAGCTCACCCGAACTAGCGCCCCGCGGGAATGAGCAGTTCTTC